This T cell receptor (beta chain) was captured in a study of T cell responses to AZD1222 COVID-19 vaccine. Study-level results: Sampling captured repertoires only after the peak T cell response. Only a handful of AZD1222 recipients, more than five in all, had baseline seropositivity.

The V end was cut by 3 bases, the J end by 4 bases, with 25 bases between. The CDR3 length is 19 residues. Germline CDR1 MNHNS, CDR2 SASEGT. Note on this clone: Its antigen is as yet unknown.

Sequencing used immunoSEQ multiplex PCR; TCRdb keeps in-frame clones, though not all of them. The table includes about 120,000 clones, approximately 90% detected once. The source is an adult who received the AZD1222 COVID-19 vaccine. Sequencing used peripheral blood, obtained 28 days after the second AZD1222 dose. The J gene is TRBJ1-5, the V gene TRBV6-1; TRBD1 might be the D (5 bases). The CDR3 DNA reads as TGTGCCAGCAGTGACGTCCTCCGATTTGACAGCATGACTAATCAGCCCCAGCATTTT. Its protein is CASSDVLRFDSMTNQPQHF.